Reported below is one T cell receptor (beta chain). The authors' processing: Cell counts per sample came from amplifying reference gene primers. The method was immunoSEQ multiplex PCR; TCRdb's version includes in-frame clones alone and lacks a portion of them. That table supplies the V and J calls and clone size; D and trimming were determined from the DNA. Among about 280,000 clones, 80% to 90% were seen once, and the ten largest hold around 3%. These data come from a study of blood T cell repertoires in COVID-19. The wider study: Acute and convalescent COVID-19 specimens originated in the United States, Italy and Spain. PBMCs, B-cell-depleted T cells, or T cells provided the cDNA or gDNA that made up the material.

The sequence derives from a woman in her twenties or thirties with active or convalescent COVID-19. The sample comprised peripheral blood.

CDR3 nucleotide sequence: TGTGCCAGCAAACGGAGCGGGCAGGCAGATACGCAGTATTTT. It yields the protein CASKRSGQADTQYF. The V and J genes are TRBV27 and TRBJ2-3; TRBD2 might be the D (6 bases). The V end was cut by 7 bases, the J end by 4 bases, with 15 bases between. This CDR3 contains 14 residues. The germline CDR1 and CDR2 sequences are MNHEY and SMNVEV (reference sequence).